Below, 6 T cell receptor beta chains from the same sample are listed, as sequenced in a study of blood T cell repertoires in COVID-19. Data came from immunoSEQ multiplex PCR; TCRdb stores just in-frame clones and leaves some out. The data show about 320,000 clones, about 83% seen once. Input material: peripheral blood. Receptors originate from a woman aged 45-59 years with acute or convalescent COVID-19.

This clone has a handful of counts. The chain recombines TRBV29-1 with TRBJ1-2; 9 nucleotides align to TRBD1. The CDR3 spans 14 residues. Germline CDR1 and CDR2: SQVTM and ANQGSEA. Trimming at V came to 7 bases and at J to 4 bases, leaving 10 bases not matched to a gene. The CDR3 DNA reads TGCAGCGCTCACACCTCGGGACAGGGCTATGGCTACACCTTC. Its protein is CSAHTSGQGYGYTF. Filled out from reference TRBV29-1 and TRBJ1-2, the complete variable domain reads SAVISQKPSRDICQRGTSLTIQCQVDSQVTMMFWYRQQPGQSLTLIATANQGSEATYESGFVIDKFPISRPNLTFSTLTVSNMSPEDSSIYLCSAHTSGQGYGYTFGSGTRLTVV.

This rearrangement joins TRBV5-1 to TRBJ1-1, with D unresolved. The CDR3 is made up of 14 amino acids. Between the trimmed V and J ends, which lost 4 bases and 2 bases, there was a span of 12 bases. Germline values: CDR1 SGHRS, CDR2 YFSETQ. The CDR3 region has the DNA TGCGCCAGCAGCCCGTCGGGGAGTAACACTGAAGCTTTCTTT. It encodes CASSPSGSNTEAFF.

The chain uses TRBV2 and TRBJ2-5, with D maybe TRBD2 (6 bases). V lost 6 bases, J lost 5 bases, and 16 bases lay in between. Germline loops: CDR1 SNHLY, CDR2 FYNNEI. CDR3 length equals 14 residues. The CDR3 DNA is TGTGCCAGCAGCCGGACTAAGGGCAAGGAGACCCAGTACTTC. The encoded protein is CASSRTKGKETQYF.

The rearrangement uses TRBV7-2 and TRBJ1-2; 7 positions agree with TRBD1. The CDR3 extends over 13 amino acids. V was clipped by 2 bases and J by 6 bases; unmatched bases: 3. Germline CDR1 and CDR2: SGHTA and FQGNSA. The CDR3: CASSLTGTDGYTF. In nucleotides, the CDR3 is TGTGCCAGCAGCTTAACCGGGACAGATGGCTACACCTTC.

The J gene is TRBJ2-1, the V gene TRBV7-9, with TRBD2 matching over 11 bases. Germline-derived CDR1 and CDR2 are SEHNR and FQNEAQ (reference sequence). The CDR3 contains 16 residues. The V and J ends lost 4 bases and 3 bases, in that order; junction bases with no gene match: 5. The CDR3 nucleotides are TGTGCCAGCAGCTCACGACTAGCGGGGAACTACAATGAGCAGTTCTTC. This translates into CASSSRLAGNYNEQFF.

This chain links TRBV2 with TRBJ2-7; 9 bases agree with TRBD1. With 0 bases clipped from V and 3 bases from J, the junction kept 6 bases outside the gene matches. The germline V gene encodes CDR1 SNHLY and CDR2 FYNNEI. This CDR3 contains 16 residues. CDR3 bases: TGTGCCAGCAGTGAAGCTGGGACAGGGACCCACTACGAGCAGTACGTC. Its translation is CASSEAGTGTHYEQYV.